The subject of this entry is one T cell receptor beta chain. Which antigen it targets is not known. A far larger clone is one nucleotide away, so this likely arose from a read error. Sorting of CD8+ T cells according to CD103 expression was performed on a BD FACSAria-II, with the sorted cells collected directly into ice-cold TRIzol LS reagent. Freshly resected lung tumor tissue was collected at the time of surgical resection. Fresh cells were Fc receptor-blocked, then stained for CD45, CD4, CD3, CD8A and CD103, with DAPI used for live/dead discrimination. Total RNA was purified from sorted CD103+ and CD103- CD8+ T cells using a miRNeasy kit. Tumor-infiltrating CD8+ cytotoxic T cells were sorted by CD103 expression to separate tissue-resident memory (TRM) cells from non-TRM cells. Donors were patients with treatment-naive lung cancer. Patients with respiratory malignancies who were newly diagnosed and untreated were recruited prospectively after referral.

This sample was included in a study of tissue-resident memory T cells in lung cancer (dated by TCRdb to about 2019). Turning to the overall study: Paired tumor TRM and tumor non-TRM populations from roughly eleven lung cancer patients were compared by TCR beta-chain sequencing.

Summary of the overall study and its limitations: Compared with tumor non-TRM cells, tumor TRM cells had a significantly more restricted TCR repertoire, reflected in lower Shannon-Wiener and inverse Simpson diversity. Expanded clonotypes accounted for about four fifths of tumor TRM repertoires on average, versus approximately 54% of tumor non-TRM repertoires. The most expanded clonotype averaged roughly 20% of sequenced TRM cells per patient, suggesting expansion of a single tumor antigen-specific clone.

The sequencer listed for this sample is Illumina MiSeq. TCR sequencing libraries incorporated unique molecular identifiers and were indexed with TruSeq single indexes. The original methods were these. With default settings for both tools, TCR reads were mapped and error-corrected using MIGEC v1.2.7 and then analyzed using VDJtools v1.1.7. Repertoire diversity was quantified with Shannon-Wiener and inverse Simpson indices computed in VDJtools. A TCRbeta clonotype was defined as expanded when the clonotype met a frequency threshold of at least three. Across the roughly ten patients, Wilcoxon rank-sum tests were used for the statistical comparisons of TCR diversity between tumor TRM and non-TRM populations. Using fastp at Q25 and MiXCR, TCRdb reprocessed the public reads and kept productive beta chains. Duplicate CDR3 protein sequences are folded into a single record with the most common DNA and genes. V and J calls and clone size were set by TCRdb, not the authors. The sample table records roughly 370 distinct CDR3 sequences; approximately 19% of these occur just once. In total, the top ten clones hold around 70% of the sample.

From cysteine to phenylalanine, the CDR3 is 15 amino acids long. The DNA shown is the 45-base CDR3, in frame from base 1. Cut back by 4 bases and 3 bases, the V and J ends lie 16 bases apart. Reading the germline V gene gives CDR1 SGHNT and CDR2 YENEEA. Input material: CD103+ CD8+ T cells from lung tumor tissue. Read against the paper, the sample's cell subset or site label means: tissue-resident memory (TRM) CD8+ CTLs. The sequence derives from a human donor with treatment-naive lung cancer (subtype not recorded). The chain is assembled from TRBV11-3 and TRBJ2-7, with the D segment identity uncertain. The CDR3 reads CASSSFSELGYEQYF. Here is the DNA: TGTGCCAGCAGCTCCTTTTCGGAGTTGGGCTACGAGCAGTACTTC.